The clone carrying this T cell receptor beta chain has a count of ten or more. TCR beta CDR3 sequences were amplified from RNA transcripts. Using the HTBI primer set, a first-round RT-PCR was run on the TCR CDR3. Each CDR3 protein gets one entry after TCRdb re-called the multiplex PCR reads with MiXCR. Altogether around 200,000 distinct CDR3 sequences are present, around 18% being singletons, with the ten largest covering about 45%. This CDR3 comprises 16 residues. The V gene's germline CDR1 is MNHEY and CDR2 SMNVEV (reference sequence). V was clipped by 3 bases and J by 4 bases, with 17 bases between them. This sample is part of a study of T cells in Graves' hyperthyroidism and ophthalmopathy.

Sequencing was performed on blood. This clonotype was sampled from a man aged 40-49 years with Graves' hyperthyroidism. This sequence joins TRBV27 and TRBJ2-3; TRBD1 might be the D (6 bases). The CDR3 sequence: CASSFLQTGQPDTQYF. DNA for the CDR3: TGTGCCAGCAGTTTCCTCCAGACAGGACAACCAGATACGCAGTATTTT.